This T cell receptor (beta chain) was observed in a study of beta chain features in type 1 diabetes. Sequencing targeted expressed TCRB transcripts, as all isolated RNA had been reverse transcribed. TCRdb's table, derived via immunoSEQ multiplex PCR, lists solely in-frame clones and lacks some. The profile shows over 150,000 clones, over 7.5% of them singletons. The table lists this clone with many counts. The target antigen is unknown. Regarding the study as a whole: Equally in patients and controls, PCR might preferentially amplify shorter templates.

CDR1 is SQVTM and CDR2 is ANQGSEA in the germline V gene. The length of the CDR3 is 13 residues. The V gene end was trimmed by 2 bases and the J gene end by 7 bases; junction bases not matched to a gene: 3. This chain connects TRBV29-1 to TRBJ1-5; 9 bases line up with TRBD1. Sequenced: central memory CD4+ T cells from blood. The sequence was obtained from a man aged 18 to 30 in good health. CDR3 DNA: TGCAGCGTTGAAAGCGACAGGGGGCAGCCCCAGCATTTT. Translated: CSVESDRGQPQHF.